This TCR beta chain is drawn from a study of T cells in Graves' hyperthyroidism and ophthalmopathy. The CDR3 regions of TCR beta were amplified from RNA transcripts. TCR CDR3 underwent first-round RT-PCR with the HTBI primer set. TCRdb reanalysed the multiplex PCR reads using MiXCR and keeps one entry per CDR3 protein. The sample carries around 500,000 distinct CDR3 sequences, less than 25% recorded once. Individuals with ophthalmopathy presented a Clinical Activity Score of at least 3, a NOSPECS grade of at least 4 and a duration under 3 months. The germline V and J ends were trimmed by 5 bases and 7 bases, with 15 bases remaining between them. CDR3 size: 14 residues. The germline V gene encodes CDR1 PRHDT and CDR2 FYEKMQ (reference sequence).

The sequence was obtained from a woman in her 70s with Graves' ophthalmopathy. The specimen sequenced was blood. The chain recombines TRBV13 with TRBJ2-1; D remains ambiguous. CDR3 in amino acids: CASSPRTLLNEQFF. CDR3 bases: TGTGCCAGCAGCCCTCGAACTTTACTAAATGAGCAGTTCTTC.